The 24 T cell receptor beta chains below all came from one sample that was sequenced in a study of STAT3 mutations in large granular lymphocyte leukemia. Study results and limitations: Every T-LGLL patient had at least one immunodominant TCRbeta clonotype.

These receptors' antigens are unknown. Clones were sequenced by immunoSEQ multiplex PCR, and TCRdb holds only the in-frame ones, with some missing. The sample contains about 19,000 clones, 92% of which appear only once. Sequencing was carried out using peripheral blood mononuclear cells. The receptors originated from a man in his fifties or sixties with T-cell large granular lymphocyte leukemia. Some clones in this sample may be carry-over from other donors' samples.

The CDR3, as DNA: TGTGCCAGCAGCTTTGACGACTGGGGGAATGAGCAGTTCTTC. Its protein product is CASSFDDWGNEQFF. The rearrangement links TRBV5-5 to TRBJ2-1; D is perhaps TRBD1 or TRBD2 (5 bases each). Germline lookup yields CDR1 SGHKS and CDR2 YYEKEE (reference sequence). Trimming stripped 2 bases from V and 7 bases from J, with 13 bases between. The CDR3 is 14 amino acids. Based on the CDR3 plus reference TRBV5-5 and TRBJ2-1, the full variable domain is DAGVTQSPTHLIKTRGQQVTLRCSPISGHKSVSWYQQVLGQGPQFIFQYYEKEERGRGNFPDRFSARQFPNYSSELNVNALLLGDSALYLCASSFDDWGNEQFFGPGTRLTVL.

The rearrangement joins TRBV18 to TRBJ2-5; 7 bases line up with TRBD1. In germline, CDR1 is KGHSH, CDR2 LQKENI. J lost 2 bases, V lost 6 bases, and 12 bases had no gene match. CDR3 length: 16 amino acids. CDR3 region: CASSYSFGTAQETQYF. CDR3 DNA: TGTGCCAGCTCCTATTCATTCGGGACAGCTCAAGAGACCCAGTACTTC.

The chain uses TRBV30 and TRBJ2-1; D gene uncertain. Per the germline V gene, CDR1 is GTSNPN and CDR2 is SVGIG (reference sequence). The CDR3 has 13 residues. The V end lost 1 base, the J end lost 9 bases, and 13 bases lay between the germline ends. The CDR3 is CAWSEALQSEQFF. For the CDR3, the DNA is TGTGCCTGGAGTGAGGCTCTGCAGAGTGAGCAGTTCTTC.

CDR3 sequence: CASYQLGRTDTQYF. In DNA, the CDR3 is TGTGCCAGCTACCAGTTAGGGCGTACAGATACGCAGTATTTT. The chain employs TRBV6-6 and TRBJ2-3, with unresolved D. The germline V gene encodes CDR1 MNHNY and CDR2 SVGAGI (reference sequence). The CDR3 sequence is 14 residues long. V lost 8 bases, J lost 3 bases, and 15 bases lay in between.

This chain uses TRBV14 with TRBJ2-2, with 7 bases identical to TRBD2. The V gene end was trimmed by 0 bases and the J gene end by 3 bases; junction bases not matched to a gene: 7. Germline values: CDR1 SGHDN, CDR2 FVKESK. There are 17 residues in the CDR3. CDR3 nucleotides: TGTGCCAGCAGCCAAGAAGCGTCTAGCGGTTACACCGGGGAGCTGTTTTTT. Its protein product is CASSQEASSGYTGELFF. The full variable domain, in which reference TRBV14 and TRBJ2-2 provide the parts outside the CDR3, is EAGVTQFPSHSVIEKGQTVTLRCDPISGHDNLYWYRRVMGKEIKFLLHFVKESKQDESGMPNNRFLAERTGGTYSTLKVQPAELEDSGVYFCASSQEASSGYTGELFFGEGSRLTVL.

The chain employs TRBV7-8 and TRBJ2-1; D not resolved. CDR1 and CDR2 (germline): SGHVS, FQNEAQ. Between the trimmed V and J ends, which lost 5 bases and 10 bases, there was a span of 15 bases. The CDR3 consists of 13 residues. The CDR3 coding sequence is TGTGCCAGCAGCCAAGGAGCGACGGAGGAGCAGTTCTTC. This sequence encodes CASSQGATEEQFF.

The rearrangement links TRBV7-8 to TRBJ2-7; no definite D call. This CDR3 comprises 16 residues. The V gene's germline CDR1 is SGHVS and CDR2 FQNEAQ. V lost 7 bases to trimming and J lost 2 bases, with 21 bases between them. The CDR3 coding sequence is TGTGCCAGCATCCCCGGGTTGGTCAGAACTACCTACGAGCAGTACTTC. It codes for CASIPGLVRTTYEQYF.

The gene calls are TRBV5-1 and TRBJ2-3; 16 nucleotides agree with TRBD2. V lost 7 bases to trimming and J lost 3 bases; unmatched junction nucleotides: 8. The CDR3 is made up of 17 amino acids. The germline CDR1 and CDR2 sequences are SGHRS and YFSETQ. DNA for the CDR3: TGCGCCAGCGGGTCGGGACTAGCGGGAGGGCGGACAGATACGCAGTATTTT. Protein product: CASGSGLAGGRTDTQYF.

The chain uses TRBV29-1 and TRBJ1-5; possible D gene TRBD1, 6 bases. Trimming cost V 5 bases and J 5 bases, with 19 bases left between them. The CDR3 totals 15 residues. CDR1 and CDR2 (germline): SQVTM, ANQGSEA. CDR3 protein: CSVMASGTRDQPQHF. The CDR3 DNA sequence: TGCAGCGTTATGGCTTCCGGGACACGAGATCAGCCCCAGCATTTT. The full variable domain, rest sourced from reference TRBV29-1 and TRBJ1-5, is SAVISQKPSRDICQRGTSLTIQCQVDSQVTMMFWYRQQPGQSLTLIATANQGSEATYESGFVIDKFPISRPNLTFSTLTVSNMSPEDSSIYLCSVMASGTRDQPQHFGDGTRLSIL.

Regarding this clone: At one end, the junction sequence differs from germline, possibly due to a read error. The V call is TRBV7-9, the J call TRBJ2-1; TRBD2 matches 11 bases. CDR3 length: 15 amino acids. Germline-derived CDR1 and CDR2 are SEHNR and FQNEAQ (reference sequence). This CDR3 reads CASSIAGGSYNEQFF. CDR3 bases: TGTGCCAGCAGCATAGCGGGAGGGTCCTACAATGAGCAGTTCTTC. The full variable domain, its missing parts supplied by reference TRBV7-9 and TRBJ2-1, is DTGVSQNPRHKITKRGQNVTFRCDPISEHNRLYWYRQTLGQGPEFLTYFQNEAQLEKSRLLSDRFSAERPKGSFSTLEIQRTEQGDSAMYLCASSIAGGSYNEQFFGPGTRLTVL.

The rearrangement links TRBV4-3 to TRBJ2-3; 7 bases are a match to TRBD2. Germline V gene sequence: CDR1 LGHNA, CDR2 YSLEER. The CDR3 sequence is 17 residues long. Germline trimming cut 4 bases from V and 0 bases from J; bases unmatched to any gene: 10. This CDR3 reads CASSREPGLPSTDTQYF. CDR3 nucleotide sequence: TGCGCCAGCAGCCGCGAACCGGGACTACCTAGCACAGATACGCAGTATTTT.

The rearrangement uses TRBV7-2 and TRBJ1-6; D is unresolved. Deletions cut 3 bases from V and 7 bases from J, with 1 base between. The length of the CDR3 is 11 residues. The V gene's germline CDR1 is SGHTA and CDR2 FQGNSA. CDR3 amino acids: CASSFNSPLHF. CDR3 DNA sequence: TGTGCCAGCAGCTTCAATTCACCCCTCCACTTT.

The chain links TRBV7-9 to TRBJ2-7; 13 bases agree with TRBD2. CDR1 and CDR2 from the germline V gene are SEHNR and FQNEAQ (reference sequence). With V trimmed by 4 bases and J by 1 base, 10 bases remained unmatched. The CDR3 is 18 amino acids. The CDR3 spells CASSSTGLAGYGSYEQYF. CDR3 DNA sequence: TGTGCCAGCAGCTCGACGGGACTAGCGGGATATGGATCCTACGAGCAGTACTTC.

The chain carries TRBV7-2 and TRBJ2-3; 11 bases align to TRBD2. CDR1 is SGHTA and CDR2 is FQGNSA in the germline V gene. This CDR3 has 15 residues. The trim removed 1 base at V and 4 bases at J, leaving 1 base unmatched. CDR3 DNA: TGTGCCAGCAGCTTAGAACTAGCGGGGGCAGATACGCAGTATTTT. Encoded protein: CASSLELAGADTQYF.

The chain uses TRBV19 and TRBJ2-7, with 10 bases matching TRBD2. CDR3 length equals 15 residues. From germline, CDR1 is LNHDA and CDR2 SQIVND (reference sequence). J gave up 2 bases and V 5 bases, and 6 bases lay outside the gene matches. The CDR3 reads CASSPLAGRTYEQYF. The CDR3 DNA sequence: TGTGCCAGTAGTCCACTAGCGGGACGTACCTACGAGCAGTACTTC.

This clone was detected a few times. The chain uses TRBV18 and TRBJ2-2; TRBD1 matches at 9 bases. CDR1 is KGHSH, CDR2 LQKENI, per germline. The J segment lost 5 bases and the V segment lost 0 bases, leaving 1 base of the junction unmatched. The CDR3 length is 15 residues. The CDR3 DNA reads as TGTGCCAGCTCACCACCGGGACAGGGAACCGGGGAGCTGTTTTTT. Protein sequence: CASSPPGQGTGELFF.

The chain couples TRBV29-1 to TRBJ1-2; TRBD1 aligns across 7 bases. The germline V gene encodes CDR1 SQVTM and CDR2 ANQGSEA. The CDR3 extends over 13 amino acids. The V segment lost 6 bases and the J segment 4 bases; nucleotides outside the gene matches: 8. The DNA of the CDR3 is TGCAGCGTGGTGGGAGACAGGGCCTATGGCTACACCTTC. As protein: CSVVGDRAYGYTF. The full variable domain, its missing parts supplied by reference TRBV29-1 and TRBJ1-2, is SAVISQKPSRDICQRGTSLTIQCQVDSQVTMMFWYRQQPGQSLTLIATANQGSEATYESGFVIDKFPISRPNLTFSTLTVSNMSPEDSSIYLCSVVGDRAYGYTFGSGTRLTVV.

This chain joins TRBV7-9 and TRBJ1-1, with a weak D call TRBD1 (5 bases). The CDR3 loop spans 15 amino acids. V dropped 1 base and J dropped 0 bases, with 9 bases sitting between them. Germline CDR1 reads SEHNR; CDR2 reads FQNEAQ (reference sequence). The CDR3 region is CASSLGDFLNTEAFF. DNA for the CDR3: TGTGCCAGCAGCTTAGGGGACTTCTTGAACACTGAAGCTTTCTTT.

The rearrangement links TRBV30 to TRBJ1-1; a weak D match, TRBD1 (5 bases). Per the germline V gene, CDR1 is GTSNPN and CDR2 is SVGIG (reference sequence). The CDR3 loop spans 13 amino acids. The V and J ends lost 0 bases and 0 bases respectively, with 5 bases between them. The CDR3 is CAWSVGVNTEAFF. The DNA of the CDR3 is TGTGCCTGGAGTGTAGGGGTGAACACTGAAGCTTTCTTT.

The V gene is TRBV7-9, the J gene TRBJ1-1; D perhaps matches TRBD1 (5 bases). The V and J ends lost 5 bases and 1 base respectively, with 11 bases between them. CDR1 is SEHNR, CDR2 FQNEAQ, per germline (reference sequence). This CDR3 is 14 amino acids long. The DNA of the CDR3 is TGTGCCAGCAGCACCCAGGGATGGAACACTGAAGCTTTCTTT. It translates to CASSTQGWNTEAFF.

The J gene is TRBJ1-2, the V gene TRBV11-2; 9 bases are a match to TRBD1. This CDR3 contains 15 residues. CDR1 and CDR2 from the germline V gene are SGHAT and FQNNGV. Losses at the gene ends were 4 bases for V and 8 bases for J; bases not matched to a gene: 11. The CDR3 bases are TGTGCCAGCAGCTCAAACGTGGGACAGGGTAAAGGCTACACCTTC. This encodes CASSSNVGQGKGYTF.

The chain combines TRBV5-4 with TRBJ2-2, with TRBD2 matching 12 bases. The CDR3 covers 18 residues. Germline assignment: CDR1 SGHNT and CDR2 YYREEE (reference sequence). V lost 4 bases to trimming and J lost 4 bases; unmatched junction nucleotides: 11. CDR3 sequence: CASSPHEGLAGFTGELFF. CDR3 DNA: TGTGCCAGCAGCCCCCATGAGGGACTAGCGGGTTTCACCGGGGAGCTGTTTTTT.

This sequence joins TRBV6-1 and TRBJ1-5; 7 bases line up with TRBD1. Germline assignment: CDR1 MNHNS and CDR2 SASEGT. With 3 bases clipped from V and 9 bases from J, the junction kept 17 bases outside the gene matches. This CDR3 is built from 17 residues. CDR3 DNA: TGTGCCAGCAGTGAGAGGGACAGATCAGTTTTAGTATGGCCCCAGCATTTT. Translated: CASSERDRSVLVWPQHF.

Only one count was recorded for this clone. V and J are TRBV18 and TRBJ2-1, with TRBD2 identical over 11 bases. Trimming at V came to 5 bases and at J to 4 bases, leaving 7 bases not matched to a gene. Germline V gene data show CDR1 as KGHSH and CDR2 as LQKENI. The CDR3 runs 16 residues. The CDR3 DNA sequence: TGTGCCAGCTCAGCCCCCGGGACTAGCGGTTACAATGAGCAGTTCTTC. Protein sequence: CASSAPGTSGYNEQFF.